The rows below give T cell receptor beta chains drawn from one sample of a study of T cells in Graves' hyperthyroidism and ophthalmopathy. MiXCR was run by TCRdb on the multiplex PCR reads, yielding one entry per CDR3 protein. In the table there are approximately 410,000 distinct CDR3 sequences, roughly 15% of which are singletons. Sequencing was performed on blood. These receptors came from a man younger than 35 with Graves' ophthalmopathy. Each CDR3 is given with its conserved first and last residue. A D gene is named only where the DNA matches it firmly. Clone size appears in some rows only: once, few, many, or a class for an expanded clone.

size: many
V: TRBV5-1
D: TRBD1
J: TRBJ2-7
CDR3: CASSLTGTGGYEQYF
DNA: TGCGCCAGCAGCTTGACCGGGACAGGGGGCTACGAGCAGTACTTC

size: few
V: TRBV9
D: .
J: TRBJ1-2
CDR3: CASSHSRDSGYTF
DNA: TGTGCCAGCAGCCACTCCCGGGACTCTGGCTACACCTTC

size: many
V: TRBV5-1
D: TRBD2
J: TRBJ2-7
CDR3: CASSLPAGGREEQYF
DNA: TGCGCCAGCAGCTTGCCAGCGGGAGGGCGTGAAGAGCAGTACTTC

size: many
V: TRBV20-1
D: TRBD2
J: TRBJ2-3
CDR3: CSARDPTASGSRDTQYF
DNA: TGCAGTGCTAGAGATCCCACGGCTAGCGGGTCCCGAGATACGCAGTATTTT

size: many
V: TRBV11-2
D: TRBD1
J: TRBJ2-7
CDR3: CASSYGQGLYEQYF
DNA: TGTGCCAGCAGCTACGGACAGGGGCTCTACGAGCAGTACTTC

size: many
V: TRBV29-1
D: TRBD1
J: TRBJ2-1
CDR3: CSGTGDEQFF
DNA: TGCAGCGGAACAGGGGACGAGCAGTTCTTC

size: .
V: TRBV29-1
D: TRBD1
J: TRBJ1-1
CDR3: CSFRGLTEAFF
DNA: TGCAGCTTCAGGGGGCTCACTGAAGCTTTCTTT

size: many
V: TRBV29-1
D: .
J: TRBJ1-2
CDR3: CSVVGMGGLEGYTF
DNA: TGCAGCGTGGTGGGGATGGGAGGCCTGGAAGGCTACACCTTC

size: .
V: TRBV20-1
D: TRBD2
J: TRBJ2-5
CDR3: CSAGSGGAGETQYF
DNA: TGCAGTGCTGGAAGCGGGGGGGCAGGGGAGACCCAGTACTTC

size: many
V: TRBV12-3/TRBV12-4
D: TRBD1
J: TRBJ1-1
CDR3: CASSLATGYQNTEAFF
DNA: TGTGCCAGCAGTTTAGCGACAGGGTATCAGAACACTGAAGCTTTCTTT

size: .
V: TRBV6-4
D: TRBD2
J: TRBJ2-5
CDR3: CASSPTSGGRETQYF
DNA: TGTGCCAGCAGCCCAACTAGCGGGGGGAGAGAGACCCAGTACTTC

size: few
V: TRBV20-1
D: .
J: TRBJ2-2
CDR3: CSARVPNTGELFF
DNA: TGCAGTGCTAGAGTTCCGAACACCGGGGAGCTGTTTTTT

size: many
V: TRBV27
D: TRBD1
J: TRBJ2-7
CDR3: CASSLSGTETLEQYF
DNA: TGTGCCAGCAGTTTGTCCGGGACAGAAACCCTCGAGCAGTACTTC

size: many
V: TRBV27
D: .
J: TRBJ1-5
CDR3: CASSPRAVVQISNQPQHF
DNA: TGTGCCAGCAGTCCCCGTGCTGTCGTGCAGATTAGCAATCAGCCCCAGCATTTT

size: few
V: TRBV27
D: .
J: TRBJ1-1
CDR3: CASSRYRVYRNTEAFF
DNA: TGTGCCAGCAGTCGGTACAGGGTATATCGGAACACTGAAGCTTTCTTT

size: many
V: TRBV27
D: TRBD2
J: TRBJ2-5
CDR3: CASTPSGDQETQYF
DNA: TGTGCCAGCACCCCTAGCGGGGACCAAGAGACCCAGTACTTC

size: many
V: TRBV24-1
D: .
J: TRBJ2-3
CDR3: CATSESTNTQYF
DNA: TGTGCCACCAGTGAGAGCACAAATACGCAGTATTTT

size: many
V: TRBV24-1
D: TRBD1
J: TRBJ1-2
CDR3: CATGQDRYGYTF
DNA: TGTGCCACCGGACAGGACCGCTATGGCTACACCTTC

size: few
V: TRBV5-6
D: .
J: TRBJ2-5
CDR3: CASSFLDPWETQYF
DNA: TGTGCCAGCAGCTTTCTTGACCCCTGGGAGACCCAGTACTTC

size: .
V: TRBV12-3/TRBV12-4
D: .
J: TRBJ1-5
CDR3: CASSGTSNRPQHF
DNA: TGTGCCAGCAGTGGGACGAGCAATCGGCCCCAGCATTTT

size: many
V: TRBV20-1
D: TRBD2
J: TRBJ2-7
CDR3: CSLAMAGALSYEQYF
DNA: TGCAGTCTAGCCATGGCGGGAGCGCTCTCCTACGAGCAGTACTTC